In this sample, the clone carrying this TCR beta chain turned up once. As processed by the authors: Amplification with reference gene primers provided the estimates of nucleated cell counts. Method: immunoSEQ multiplex PCR; TCRdb's copy keeps in-frame clones and lacks some. D and trimming come from the DNA, and the V and J calls and clone size come from that table. The sample has 43,000 or so clones, 80% to 85% seen once. This record belongs to a study of blood T cell repertoires in COVID-19. Study at large: The origin of the acute and convalescent COVID-19 samples was the United States, Italy and Spain.

CDR3 length equals 13 residues. Between the trimmed V and J ends, which lost 5 bases and 5 bases, there was a span of 9 bases. The germline V gene encodes CDR1 KGHSH and CDR2 LQKENI. Input material: peripheral blood. The chain couples TRBV18 to TRBJ2-2; unclear D gene. This clonotype originated in a man between 60 and 70 years old with active COVID-19. The CDR3 DNA reads TGTGCCAGCTCAGCTACGTTGACCGGGGAGCTGTTTTTT. Translated: CASSATLTGELFF.